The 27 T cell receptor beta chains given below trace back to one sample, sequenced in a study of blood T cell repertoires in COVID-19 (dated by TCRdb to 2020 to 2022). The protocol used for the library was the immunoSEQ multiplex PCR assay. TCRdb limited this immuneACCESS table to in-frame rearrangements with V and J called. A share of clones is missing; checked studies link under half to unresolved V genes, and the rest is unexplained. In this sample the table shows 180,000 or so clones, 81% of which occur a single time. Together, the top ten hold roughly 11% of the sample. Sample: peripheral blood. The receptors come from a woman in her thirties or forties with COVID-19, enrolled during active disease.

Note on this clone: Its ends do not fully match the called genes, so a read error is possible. CDR3: CSVEWGGERFF. In DNA form, the CDR3 reads TGCAGCGTTGAATGGGGGGGCGAGCGGTTCTTC. The chain recombines TRBV29-1 with TRBJ2-1, with D possibly matching TRBD2 (7 bases). CDR1 is SQVTM, CDR2 ANQGSEA, per germline. This CDR3 spans 11 amino acids.

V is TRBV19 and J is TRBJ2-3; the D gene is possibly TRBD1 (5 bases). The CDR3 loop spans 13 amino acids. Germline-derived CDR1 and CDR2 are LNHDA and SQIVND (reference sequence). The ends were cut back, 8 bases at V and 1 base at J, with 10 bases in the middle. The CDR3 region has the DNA TGTGCCAGTCAGGGTGTAGGCACAGATACGCAGTATTTT. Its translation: CASQGVGTDTQYF.

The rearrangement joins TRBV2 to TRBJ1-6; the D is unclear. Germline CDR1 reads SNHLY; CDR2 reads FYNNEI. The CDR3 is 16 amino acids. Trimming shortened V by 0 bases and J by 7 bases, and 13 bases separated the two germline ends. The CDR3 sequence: CASSEALLPRNSPLHF. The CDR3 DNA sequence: TGTGCCAGCAGTGAAGCGCTTCTTCCGCGGAATTCACCCCTCCACTTT. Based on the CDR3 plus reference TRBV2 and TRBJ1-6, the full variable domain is EPEVTQTPSHQVTQMGQEVILRCVPISNHLYFYWYRQILGQKVEFLVSFYNNEISEKSEIFDDQFSVERPDGSNFTLKIRSTKLEDSAMYFCASSEALLPRNSPLHFGNGTRLTVT.

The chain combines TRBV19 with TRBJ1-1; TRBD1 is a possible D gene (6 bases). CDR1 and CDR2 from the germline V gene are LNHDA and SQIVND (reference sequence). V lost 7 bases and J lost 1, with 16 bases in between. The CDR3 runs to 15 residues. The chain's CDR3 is CASILGATQNTEAFF. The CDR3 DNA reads TGTGCCAGTATCCTGGGGGCAACGCAGAACACTGAAGCTTTCTTT.

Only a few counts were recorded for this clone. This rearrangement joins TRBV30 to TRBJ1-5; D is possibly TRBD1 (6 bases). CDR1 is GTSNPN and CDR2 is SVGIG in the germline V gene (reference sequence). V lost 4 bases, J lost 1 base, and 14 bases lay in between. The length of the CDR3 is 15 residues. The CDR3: CAWKKQGLSNQPQHF. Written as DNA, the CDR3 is TGTGCCTGGAAAAAACAGGGTTTGAGCAATCAGCCCCAGCATTTT. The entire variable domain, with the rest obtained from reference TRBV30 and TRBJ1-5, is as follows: SQTIHQWPATLVQPVGSPLSLECTVEGTSNPNLYWYRQAAGRGLQLLFYSVGIGQISSEVPQNLSASRPQDRQFILSSKKLLLSDSGFYLCAWKKQGLSNQPQHFGDGTRLSIL.

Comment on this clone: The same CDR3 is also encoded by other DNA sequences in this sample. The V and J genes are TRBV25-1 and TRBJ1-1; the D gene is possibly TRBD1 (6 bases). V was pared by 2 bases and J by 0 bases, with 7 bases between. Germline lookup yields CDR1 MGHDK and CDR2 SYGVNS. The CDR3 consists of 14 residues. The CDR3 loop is CASSEGGLNTEAFF. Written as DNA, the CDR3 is TGTGCCAGCAGTGAAGGGGGCCTGAACACTGAAGCTTTCTTT. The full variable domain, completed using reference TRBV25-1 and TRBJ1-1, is EADIYQTPRYLVIGTGKKITLECSQTMGHDKMYWYQQDPGMELHLIHYSYGVNSTEKGDLSSESTVSRIRTEHFPLTLESARPSHTSQYLCASSEGGLNTEAFFGQGTRLTVV.

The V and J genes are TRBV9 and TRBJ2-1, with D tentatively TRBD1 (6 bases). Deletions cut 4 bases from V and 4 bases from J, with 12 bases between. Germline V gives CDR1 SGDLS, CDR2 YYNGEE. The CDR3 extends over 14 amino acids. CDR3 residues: CASSSGTPYNEQFF. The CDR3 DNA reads TGTGCCAGCAGCAGTGGGACACCTTACAATGAGCAGTTCTTC.

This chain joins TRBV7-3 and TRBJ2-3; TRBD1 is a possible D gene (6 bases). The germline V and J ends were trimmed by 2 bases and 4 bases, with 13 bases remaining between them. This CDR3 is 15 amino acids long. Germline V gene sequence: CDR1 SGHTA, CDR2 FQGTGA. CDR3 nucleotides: TGTGCCAGCAGCTTACTTGGGACACCTCCAGATACGCAGTATTTT. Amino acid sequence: CASSLLGTPPDTQYF. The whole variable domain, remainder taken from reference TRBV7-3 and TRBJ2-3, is GAGVSQTPSNKVTEKGKYVELRCDPISGHTALYWYRQSLGQGPEFLIYFQGTGAADDSGLPNDRFFAVRPEGSVSTLKIQRTERGDSAVYLCASSLLGTPPDTQYFGPGTRLTVL.

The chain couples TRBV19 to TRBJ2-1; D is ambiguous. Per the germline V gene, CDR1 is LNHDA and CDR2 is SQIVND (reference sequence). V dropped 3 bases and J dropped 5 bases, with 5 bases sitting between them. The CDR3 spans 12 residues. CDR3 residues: CASSMSHNEQFF. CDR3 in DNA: TGTGCCAGTAGTATGAGTCACAATGAGCAGTTCTTC.

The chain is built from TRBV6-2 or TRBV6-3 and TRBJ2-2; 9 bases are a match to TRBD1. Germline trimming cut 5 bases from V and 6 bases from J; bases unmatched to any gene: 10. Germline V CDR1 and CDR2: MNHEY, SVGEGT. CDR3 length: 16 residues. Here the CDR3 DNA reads TGTGCCAGCAGTCGCCCGGGACAGGGTCGTGCCGGGGAGCTGTTTTTT. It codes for CASSRPGQGRAGELFF.

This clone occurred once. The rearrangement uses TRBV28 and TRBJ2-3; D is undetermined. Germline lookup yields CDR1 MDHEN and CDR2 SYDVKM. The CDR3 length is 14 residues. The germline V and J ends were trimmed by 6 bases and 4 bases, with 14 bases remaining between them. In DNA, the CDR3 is TGTGCCAGCAGCCCCCGACAAGGTGCAGATACGCAGTATTTT. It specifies CASSPRQGADTQYF.

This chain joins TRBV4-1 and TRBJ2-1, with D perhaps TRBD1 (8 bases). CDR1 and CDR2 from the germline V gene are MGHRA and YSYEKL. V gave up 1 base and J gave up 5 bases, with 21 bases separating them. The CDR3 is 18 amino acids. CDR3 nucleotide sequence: TGCGCCAGCAGCCAAGTCTGGGGGATACAGGGGGGGCACAATGAGCAGTTCTTC. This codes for CASSQVWGIQGGHNEQFF.

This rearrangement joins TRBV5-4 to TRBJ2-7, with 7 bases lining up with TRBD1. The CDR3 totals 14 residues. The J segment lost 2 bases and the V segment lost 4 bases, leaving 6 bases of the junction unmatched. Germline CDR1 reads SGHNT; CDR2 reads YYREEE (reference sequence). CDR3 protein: CASSPDRVAYEQYF. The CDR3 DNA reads TGTGCCAGCAGCCCAGACAGGGTCGCCTACGAGCAGTACTTC.

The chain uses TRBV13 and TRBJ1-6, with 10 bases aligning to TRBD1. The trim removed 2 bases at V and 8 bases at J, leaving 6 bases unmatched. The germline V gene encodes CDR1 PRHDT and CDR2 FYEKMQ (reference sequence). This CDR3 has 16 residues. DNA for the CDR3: TGTGCCAGCAGCTTAACCAGACAGGGGGCTTATTCACCCCTCCACTTT. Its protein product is CASSLTRQGAYSPLHF. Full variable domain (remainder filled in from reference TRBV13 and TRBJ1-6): AAGVIQSPRHLIKEKRETATLKCYPIPRHDTVYWYQQGPGQDPQFLISFYEKMQSDKGSIPDRFSAQQFSDYHSELNMSSLELGDSALYFCASSLTRQGAYSPLHFGNGTRLTVT.

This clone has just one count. CDR3 nucleotide sequence: TGTGCCAGCAGCCCCAGACTAGCGGGGACCACCGGGGAGCTGTTTTTT. Residues: CASSPRLAGTTGELFF. V and J are TRBV5-6 and TRBJ2-2; 11 bases agree with TRBD2. The germline V gene has CDR1 SGHDT and CDR2 YYEEEE. The CDR3 is made up of 16 amino acids. With V trimmed by 4 bases and J by 4 bases, 6 bases remained unmatched.

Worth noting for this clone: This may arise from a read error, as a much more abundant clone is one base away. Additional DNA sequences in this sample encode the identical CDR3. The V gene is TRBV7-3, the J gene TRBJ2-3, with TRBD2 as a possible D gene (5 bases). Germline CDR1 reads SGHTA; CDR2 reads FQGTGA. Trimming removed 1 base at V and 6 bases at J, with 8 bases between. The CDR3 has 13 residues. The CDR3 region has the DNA TGTGCCAGCAGCTTAAGTCGGAGGGATACGCAGTATTTT. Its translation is CASSLSRRDTQYF. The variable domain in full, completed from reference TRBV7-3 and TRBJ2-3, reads GAGVSQTPSNKVTEKGKYVELRCDPISGHTALYWYRQSLGQGPEFLIYFQGTGAADDSGLPNDRFFAVRPEGSVSTLKIQRTERGDSAVYLCASSLSRRDTQYFGPGTRLTVL.

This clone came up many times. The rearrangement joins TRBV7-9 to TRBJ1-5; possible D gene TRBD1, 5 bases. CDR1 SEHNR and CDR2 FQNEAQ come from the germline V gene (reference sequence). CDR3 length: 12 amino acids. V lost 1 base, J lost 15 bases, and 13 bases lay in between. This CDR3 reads CASSLEGFLWHF. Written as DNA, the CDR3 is TGTGCCAGCAGCTTAGAGGGGTTCCTGTGGCATTTT.

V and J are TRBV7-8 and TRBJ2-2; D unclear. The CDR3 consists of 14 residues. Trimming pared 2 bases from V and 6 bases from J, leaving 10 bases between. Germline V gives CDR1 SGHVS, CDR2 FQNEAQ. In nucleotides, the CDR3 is TGTGCCAGCAGCTTAAATTACATGGCCGGGGAGCTGTTTTTT. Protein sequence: CASSLNYMAGELFF.

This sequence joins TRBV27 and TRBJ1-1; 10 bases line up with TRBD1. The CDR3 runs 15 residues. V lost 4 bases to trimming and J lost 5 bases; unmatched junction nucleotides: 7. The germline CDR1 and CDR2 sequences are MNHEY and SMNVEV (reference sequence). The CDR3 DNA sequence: TGTGCCAGCAGTTCCCGGACAGGGGGGGGAACTGAAGCTTTCTTT. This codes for CASSSRTGGGTEAFF.

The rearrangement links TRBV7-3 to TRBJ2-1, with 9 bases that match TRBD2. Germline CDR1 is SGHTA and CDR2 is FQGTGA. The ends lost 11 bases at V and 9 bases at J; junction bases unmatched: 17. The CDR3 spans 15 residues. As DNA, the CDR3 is TGTGCCGATGGACTCTGGCGGGAGGGCAATACTGAGCAGTTCTTC. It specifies CADGLWREGNTEQFF.

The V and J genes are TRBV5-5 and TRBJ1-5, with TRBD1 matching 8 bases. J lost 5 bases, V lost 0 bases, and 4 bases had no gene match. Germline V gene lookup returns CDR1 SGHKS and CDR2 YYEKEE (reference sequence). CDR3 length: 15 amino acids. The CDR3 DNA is TGTGCCAGCAGCTTGGGGACAGGGACCGATCAGCCCCAGCATTTT. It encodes CASSLGTGTDQPQHF.

The CDR3 region has the DNA TGTGCCAGCAGCCCTCTTCGACAGACAGGGGTGTATGAGCAGTTCTTC. Amino acid sequence: CASSPLRQTGVYEQFF. V usage is TRBV14 and J usage is TRBJ2-1; TRBD1 aligns across 8 bases. CDR1 is SGHDN, CDR2 FVKESK, per germline. The CDR3 contains 16 residues. The J segment lost 8 bases and the V segment lost 4 bases, leaving 13 bases of the junction unmatched.

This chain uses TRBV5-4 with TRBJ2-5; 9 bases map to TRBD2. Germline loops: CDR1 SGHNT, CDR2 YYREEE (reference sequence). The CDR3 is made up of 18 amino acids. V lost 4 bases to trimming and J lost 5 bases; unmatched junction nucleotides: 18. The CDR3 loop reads CASSDISSSGRGKETQYF. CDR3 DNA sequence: TGTGCCAGCAGCGACATATCGAGTAGCGGGAGAGGGAAGGAGACCCAGTACTTC.

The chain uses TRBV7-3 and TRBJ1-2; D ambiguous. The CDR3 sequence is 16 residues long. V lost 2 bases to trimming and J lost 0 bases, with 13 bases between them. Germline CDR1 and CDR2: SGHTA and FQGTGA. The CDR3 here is CASSLEPSGANYGYTF. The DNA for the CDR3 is TGTGCCAGCAGCTTAGAGCCCTCCGGGGCTAACTATGGCTACACCTTC.

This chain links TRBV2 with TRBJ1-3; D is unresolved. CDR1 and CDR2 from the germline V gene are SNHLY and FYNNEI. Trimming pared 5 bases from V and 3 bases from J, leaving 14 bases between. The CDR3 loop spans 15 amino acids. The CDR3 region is CASSREGGGGNTIYF. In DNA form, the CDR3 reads TGTGCCAGCAGTCGGGAGGGAGGAGGTGGAAACACCATATATTTT.

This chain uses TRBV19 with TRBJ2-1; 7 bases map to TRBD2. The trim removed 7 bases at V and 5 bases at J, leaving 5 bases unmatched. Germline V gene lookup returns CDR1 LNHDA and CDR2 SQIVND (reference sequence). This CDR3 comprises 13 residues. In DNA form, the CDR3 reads TGTGCCAGTATCCGGGGGGTTGACAATGAGCAGTTCTTC. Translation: CASIRGVDNEQFF.

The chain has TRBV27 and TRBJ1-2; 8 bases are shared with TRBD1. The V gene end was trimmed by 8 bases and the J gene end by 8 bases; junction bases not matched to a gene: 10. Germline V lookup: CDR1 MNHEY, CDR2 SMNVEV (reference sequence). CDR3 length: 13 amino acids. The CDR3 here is CASSRTGSVGYTF. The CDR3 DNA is TGTGCCAGCTCCCGGACAGGGTCGGTAGGCTACACCTTC.